This T cell receptor beta chain stems from a study of T cells in Graves' hyperthyroidism and ophthalmopathy. General study points: Before onset, by a median of about seven months, the model predicted ophthalmopathy.

Amplified TCR beta CDR3 regions came from RNA transcripts. RT-PCR in the first round (using the HTBI primer set) targeted the TCR CDR3. TCRdb re-analysed the multiplex PCR reads in MiXCR, keeping a single row per CDR3 protein. The sample includes approximately 710,000 distinct CDR3 sequences, 15% to 20% seen only once; the top ten take around 15%. Patients aged 18 to 65 had newly diagnosed hyperthyroidism of under 2 months' duration. Orbital computed tomography, thyroid ultrasound, serum thyroxine and TRAb, and clinical symptoms together informed the diagnoses. Cells are PBMCs isolated from 10 ml of fresh blood. CDR1 and CDR2 (germline): SGHRS, YFSETQ. V was cut by 4 bases and J by 4 bases, with 15 bases left in between. The CDR3 length is 15 residues. This clonotype was detected only a few times. Its specificity is unknown.

This sequence originates from a middle-aged man with Graves' hyperthyroidism. Sequencing input: blood. The chain uses TRBV5-1 and TRBJ2-1; D assignment may be TRBD1 or TRBD2 (6 bases each). CDR3 in DNA: TGCGCCAGCAGCCAGAGCGGAGGGGGATACAATGAGCAGTTCTTC. This translates into CASSQSGGGYNEQFF.